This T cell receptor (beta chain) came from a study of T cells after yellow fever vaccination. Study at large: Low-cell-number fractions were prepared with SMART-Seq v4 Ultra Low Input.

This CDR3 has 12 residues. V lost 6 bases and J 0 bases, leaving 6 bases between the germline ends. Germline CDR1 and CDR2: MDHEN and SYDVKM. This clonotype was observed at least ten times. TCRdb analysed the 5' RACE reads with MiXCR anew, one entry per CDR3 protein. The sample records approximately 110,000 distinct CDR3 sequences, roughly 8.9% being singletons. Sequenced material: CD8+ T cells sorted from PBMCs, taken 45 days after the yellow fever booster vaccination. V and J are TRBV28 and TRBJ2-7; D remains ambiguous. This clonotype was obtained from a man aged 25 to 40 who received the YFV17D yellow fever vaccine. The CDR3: CASSDFSYEQYF. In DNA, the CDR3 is TGTGCCAGCAGCGACTTCTCCTACGAGCAGTACTTC.